This T cell receptor (beta chain) came from a study of blood T cell repertoires in COVID-19. In the study overall: The analysed material was cDNA or gDNA that came from T cells, B-cell-depleted T cells, or PBMCs.

Followed longitudinally, the Seattle patients had been enrolled during active infection. As handled by the study authors: Reference gene primer amplification gave nucleated cell count estimates. The method was immunoSEQ multiplex PCR; TCRdb's version includes in-frame clones alone and lacks a portion of them. That table gives V, J and clone size, and the DNA gave D and trimming. The sample shows roughly 150,000 clones, approximately 86% of them seen only once. This CDR3 is 15 amino acids long. In germline, CDR1 is SGDLS, CDR2 YYNGEE. V shed 2 bases and J 4 bases; nucleotides not matched to a gene: 7. This sequence originates from a woman aged 80 or over with COVID-19, enrolled during active disease. This rearrangement joins TRBV9 to TRBJ2-5; 8 bases match TRBD2. The sequencing sample was made of peripheral blood. CDR3 sequence reads: CASSVVAGIGETQYF. The CDR3 nucleotides are TGTGCCAGCAGCGTTGTAGCGGGAATTGGAGAGACCCAGTACTTC.